The present T cell receptor beta chain was sequenced within a study of T cell repertoires in cytomegalovirus infection. Study overall: A matching HLA type, together with CMV infection, was signaled by public TCR beta signatures.

This clonotype appeared many times. Using its own MiXCR run on the reads, TCRdb lists one record per CDR3 protein. Of under 200,000 distinct CDR3 sequences in the sample, roughly 9.8% were seen once. Sequencing used PBMCs. The receptor was derived from a human donor in good health (CMV status not recorded). Some clones in this sample may be carry-over from other donors' samples.

The DNA of the CDR3 is TGTGCCAGCAGCTGGACGTCCCAAGAGACCCAGTACTTC. Protein product: CASSWTSQETQYF. This sequence joins TRBV7-2 and TRBJ2-5; D is unresolved. Between the trimmed V and J ends, which lost 4 bases and 1 base, there was a span of 7 bases. This CDR3 is 13 amino acids long. CDR1 and CDR2 (germline): SGHTA, FQGNSA.